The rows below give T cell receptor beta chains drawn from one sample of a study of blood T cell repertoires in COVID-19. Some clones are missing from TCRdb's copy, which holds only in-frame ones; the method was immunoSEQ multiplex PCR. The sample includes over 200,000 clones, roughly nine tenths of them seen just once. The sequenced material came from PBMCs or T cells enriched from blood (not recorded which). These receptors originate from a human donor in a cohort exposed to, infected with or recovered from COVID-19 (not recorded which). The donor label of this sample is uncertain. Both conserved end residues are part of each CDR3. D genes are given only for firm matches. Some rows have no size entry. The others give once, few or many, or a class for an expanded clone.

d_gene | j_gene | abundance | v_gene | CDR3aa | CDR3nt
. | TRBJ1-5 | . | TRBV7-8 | CASSLLGPTGNQPQHF | TGTGCCAGCAGTCTGTTAGGCCCTACAGGCAATCAGCCCCAGCATTTT
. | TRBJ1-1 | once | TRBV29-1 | CSVEGTIRGRGEAFF | TGCAGCGTTGAAGGGACGATCAGGGGCCGGGGTGAAGCTTTCTTT
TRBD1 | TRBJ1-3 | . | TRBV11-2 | CASSLGQNSGNTIYF | TGTGCCAGCAGCTTGGGACAGAACTCTGGAAACACCATATATTTT
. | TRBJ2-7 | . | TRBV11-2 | CASSSLRVYEQYF | TGTGCCAGCAGCTCTCTTCGGGTTTACGAGCAGTACTTC
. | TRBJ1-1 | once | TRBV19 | CASSTKTVQGQAFF | TGTGCCAGTAGTACCAAGACAGTCCAGGGGCAAGCTTTCTTT
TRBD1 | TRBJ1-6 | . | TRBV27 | CASSPTGGAGSPLHF | TGTGCCAGCAGCCCAACAGGGGGCGCGGGTTCACCCCTCCACTTT
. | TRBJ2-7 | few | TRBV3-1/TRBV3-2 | CASSQVGLGNEQYF | TGTGCCAGCAGCCAAGTGGGACTTGGTAACGAGCAGTACTTC
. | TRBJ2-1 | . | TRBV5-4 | CASSAIVTPNEQFF | TGTGCCAGCAGCGCGATCGTTACCCCCAATGAGCAGTTCTTC
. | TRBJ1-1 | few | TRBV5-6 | CASSLFLTEAEAFF | TGTGCCAGCAGCCTTTTCTTGACTGAAGCAGAAGCTTTCTTT
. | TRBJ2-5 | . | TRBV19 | CASSTNYQETQYF | TGTGCCAGTAGTACCAATTACCAAGAGACCCAGTACTTC
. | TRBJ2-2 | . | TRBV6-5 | CATSPPGLSTGELFF | TGTGCCACCTCACCGCCGGGACTCTCCACCGGGGAGCTGTTTTTT
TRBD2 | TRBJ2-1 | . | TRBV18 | CASSPPPLGWRERNEQFF | TGTGCCAGCTCACCACCACCTCTGGGTTGGCGGGAGCGCAATGAGCAGTTCTTC
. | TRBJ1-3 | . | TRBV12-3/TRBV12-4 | CASSYGGNTIYF | TGTGCCAGCAGTTACGGGGGAAACACCATATATTTT
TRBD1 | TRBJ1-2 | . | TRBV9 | CASSGPARQGGGYGYTF | TGTGCCAGCAGCGGTCCAGCTCGACAGGGTGGGGGATATGGCTACACCTTC
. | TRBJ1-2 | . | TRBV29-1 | CSVVGARYGYTF | TGCAGCGTTGTAGGGGCGCGGTATGGCTACACCTTC
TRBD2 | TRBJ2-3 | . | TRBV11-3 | CASSLRLAGGTDTQYF | TGTGCCAGCAGCTTAAGGCTAGCGGGAGGCACAGATACGCAGTATTTT
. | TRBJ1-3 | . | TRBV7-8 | CASSLGSTGYGNTIYF | TGTGCCAGCAGCTTGGGAAGTACAGGGTACGGAAACACCATATATTTT
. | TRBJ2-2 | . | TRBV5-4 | CATSGGLGATGELFF | TGTGCCACCTCTGGGGGTCTGGGGGCCACCGGGGAGCTGTTTTTT
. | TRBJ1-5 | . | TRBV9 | CARGGAERQPQHF | TGTGCGAGGGGAGGGGCGGAAAGACAGCCCCAGCATTTT
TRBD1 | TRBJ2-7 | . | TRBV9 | CASSVGEDRGWYEQYF | TGTGCCAGCAGCGTAGGGGAGGACAGGGGATGGTACGAGCAGTACTTC
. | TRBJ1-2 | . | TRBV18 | CASSPPERGYTF | TGTGCCAGCTCACCACCGGAGCGTGGCTACACCTTC
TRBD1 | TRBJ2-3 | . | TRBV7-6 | CASSLGDGDRVRDTQYF | TGTGCCAGCAGCTTAGGAGACGGGGACAGGGTGAGAGATACGCAGTATTTT
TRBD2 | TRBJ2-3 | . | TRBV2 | CASSEAGLAGTSTDTQYF | TGTGCCAGCAGTGAAGCTGGACTAGCGGGTACTAGCACAGATACGCAGTATTTT
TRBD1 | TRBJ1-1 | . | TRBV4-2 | CASSQDPLTGTEAFF | TGTGCCAGCAGCCAAGATCCCCTGACAGGGACTGAAGCTTTCTTT
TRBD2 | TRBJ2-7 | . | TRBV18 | CASPLGGAHEQYF | TGTGCCAGCCCCCTCGGGGGGGCCCACGAGCAGTACTTC
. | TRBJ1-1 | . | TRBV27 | CASRPDRLNTEAFF | TGTGCCAGCAGACCAGACAGGCTGAACACTGAAGCTTTCTTT
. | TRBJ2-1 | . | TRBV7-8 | CASSLGLTTYNEQFF | TGTGCCAGCAGCTTAGGACTAACGACCTACAATGAGCAGTTCTTC
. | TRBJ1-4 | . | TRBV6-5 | CASSFRATGTEKLFF | TGTGCCAGCAGCTTCCGAGCCACGGGAACCGAAAAACTGTTTTTT
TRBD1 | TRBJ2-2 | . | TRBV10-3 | CAISDPTGEELFF | TGTGCCATCAGTGACCCGACAGGGGAGGAGCTGTTTTTT
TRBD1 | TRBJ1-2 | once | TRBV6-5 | CASSHDRVSDYGYTF | TGTGCCAGCAGCCACGACAGGGTTTCAGACTATGGCTACACCTTC
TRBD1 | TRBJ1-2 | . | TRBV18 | CASSPPDRDNYGYTF | TGTGCCAGCTCACCACCGGACAGGGATAACTATGGCTACACCTTC
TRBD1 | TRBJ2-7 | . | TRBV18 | CASSPGTGLREQYF | TGTGCCAGCTCACCCGGGACAGGGTTACGAGAGCAGTACTTC
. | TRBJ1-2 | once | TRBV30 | CAWSRRESGYTF | TGTGCCTGGAGTAGAAGGGAGAGTGGCTACACCTTC
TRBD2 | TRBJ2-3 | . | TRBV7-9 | CASSLPGLAPTDTQYF | TGTGCCAGCAGCTTACCCGGACTAGCCCCCACAGATACGCAGTATTTT
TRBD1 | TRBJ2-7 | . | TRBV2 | CAKGDRISEQYF | TGTGCCAAAGGGGACAGGATTTCCGAGCAGTACTTC
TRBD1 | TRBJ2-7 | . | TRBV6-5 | CASSYLGTGDEQYF | TGTGCCAGCAGTTACCTCGGGACAGGGGACGAGCAGTACTTC
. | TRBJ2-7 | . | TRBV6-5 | CASTRNGIGEQYF | TGTGCCAGCACGAGGAATGGCATTGGCGAGCAGTACTTC
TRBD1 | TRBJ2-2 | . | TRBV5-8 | CASSKTGLELFF | TGTGCCAGCAGCAAGACAGGGTTGGAGCTGTTTTTT
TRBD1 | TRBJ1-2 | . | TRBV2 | CASSESRGQGGYGYTF | TGTGCCAGCAGCGAATCCCGCGGACAGGGGGGCTATGGCTACACCTTC
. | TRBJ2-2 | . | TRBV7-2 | CASSLASAGGELFF | TGTGCCAGCAGCTTAGCGAGCGCCGGCGGGGAGCTGTTTTTT
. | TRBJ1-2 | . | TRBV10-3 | CAISAAGSNYGYTF | TGTGCCATCAGTGCGGCAGGGTCTAACTATGGCTACACCTTC
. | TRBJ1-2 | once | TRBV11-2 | CASSPSGRGLYGYTF | TGTGCCAGCAGCCCGTCCGGGCGGGGACTCTATGGCTACACCTTC
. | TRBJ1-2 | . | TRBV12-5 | CASGLVREGGYTF | TGTGCTAGTGGTTTGGTACGGGAGGGGGGCTACACCTTC
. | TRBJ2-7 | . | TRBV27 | CASARAPSFYEQYF | TGTGCCAGCGCCAGAGCGCCTAGCTTCTACGAGCAGTACTTC
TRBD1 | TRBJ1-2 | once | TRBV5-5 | CASSRQGMSGYTF | TGTGCCAGCAGCCGACAGGGTATGAGTGGCTACACCTTC
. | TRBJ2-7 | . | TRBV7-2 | CASSSGLGSYEQYF | TGTGCCAGCAGCTCGGGACTCGGCTCCTACGAGCAGTACTTC
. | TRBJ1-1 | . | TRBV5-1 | CASSGGEFGTEAFF | TGCGCCAGCAGCGGGGGGGAGTTTGGCACTGAAGCTTTCTTT
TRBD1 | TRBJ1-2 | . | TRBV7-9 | CASSSVGTGGIGNGYTF | TGTGCCAGCAGCTCCGTCGGGACAGGGGGCATCGGGAATGGCTACACCTTC
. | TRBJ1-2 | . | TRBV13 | CASSFAKGVSYGYTF | TGTGCCAGCAGCTTTGCGAAGGGGGTATCATATGGCTACACCTTC
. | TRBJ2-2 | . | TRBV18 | CASSPPGRSSGELFF | TGTGCCAGCTCACCCCCTGGGAGGAGCAGCGGGGAGCTGTTTTTT
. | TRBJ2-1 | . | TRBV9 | CASSAPISLYNEQFF | TGTGCCAGCAGCGCCCCTATCTCGCTGTACAATGAGCAGTTCTTC
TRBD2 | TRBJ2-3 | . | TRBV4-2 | CASSQGTSEVTDTQYF | TGTGCCAGCAGCCAAGGGACTAGCGAAGTCACAGATACGCAGTATTTT
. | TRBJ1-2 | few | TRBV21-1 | CASSTPWGTEYGYTF | TGTGCCAGCAGCACTCCTTGGGGGACAGAGTATGGCTACACCTTC
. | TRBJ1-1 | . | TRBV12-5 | CASGLVRPVSTEAFF | TGTGCTAGTGGTTTGGTGAGGCCGGTCAGCACTGAAGCTTTCTTT
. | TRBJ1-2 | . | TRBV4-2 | CASSQETGTNYGYTF | TGTGCCAGCAGCCAAGAGACAGGAACTAACTATGGCTACACCTTC
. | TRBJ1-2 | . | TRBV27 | CASSSEPTTYGYTF | TGTGCCAGCAGTTCGGAACCGACAACGTATGGCTACACCTTC
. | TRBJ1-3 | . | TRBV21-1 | CASSTFPTAISGNTIYF | TGTGCCAGCAGCACCTTCCCGACAGCTATCTCTGGAAACACCATATATTTT